One and the same sample provided the 18 T cell receptor beta chains below, sequenced in a study of T cell clonality in common variable immunodeficiency. The repertoire was sequenced with immunoSEQ multiplex PCR; TCRdb's copy has only in-frame clones and lacks some. Observed are about 23,000 clones, no singletons, with the top ten taking approximately 8.9%. Notes on the study in general: Reportedly, TCR beta sequences from common variable immunodeficiency showed fewer deletions and N-nucleotide insertions.

For these receptors, no antigen is known. The sequencing input was peripheral blood mononuclear cells. These receptors came from a human donor with common variable immunodeficiency.

In this sample, this clone turned up many times. From the germline J gene comes the end of the CDR3, since the read stops 3 residues before it. The rearrangement uses TRBV18 and TRBJ1-1; tentatively, D is TRBD1 (5 bases). CDR1 KGHSH and CDR2 LQKENI come from the germline V gene. Trimming cost V 2 bases and J 7 bases, with 8 bases left between them. The CDR3 length is 12 residues. Partial CDR3 DNA: TGTGCCAGCTCACCATTGGGGCTTGAA. Its translation: CASSPLGLE. The whole CDR3 is CASSPLGLEAFF.

The sample holds a few counts of this clone. The CDR3 extends 3 residues past the end of the read, so its final part is completed from the germline J gene. The chain employs TRBV2 and TRBJ1-2; no clear D. This CDR3 region has 10 residues. Per the germline V gene, CDR1 is SNHLY and CDR2 is FYNNEI. CDR3 bases read: TGTGCCAGCAGTGGCCGGGGC. Translation: CASSGRG. The full CDR3 sequence reads CASSGRGYTF. Supplemented by reference TRBV2 and TRBJ1-2, the full variable domain reads EPEVTQTPSHQVTQMGQEVILRCVPISNHLYFYWYRQILGQKVEFLVSFYNNEISEKSEIFDDQFSVERPDGSNFTLKIRSTKLEDSAMYFCASSGRGYTFGSGTRLTVV.

In this sample, this clone turned up a few times. Sequencing ends 3 residues short of the CDR3 end; the germline J gene provides the rest. The chain couples TRBV18 to TRBJ1-5, with 7 positions matching TRBD1. This CDR3 has 14 amino acids. CDR1 and CDR2 from the germline V gene are KGHSH and LQKENI. The J segment lost 7 bases and the V segment lost 3 bases, leaving 6 bases of the junction unmatched. The sequenced CDR3 bases are TGTGCCAGCTCACCGACAGGGTGGGAACAGCCC. Protein sequence: CASSPTGWEQP. The entire CDR3 protein reads CASSPTGWEQPQHF. Based on the CDR3 plus reference TRBV18 and TRBJ1-5, the full variable domain is NAGVMQNPRHLVRRRGQEARLRCSPMKGHSHVYWYRQLPEEGLKFMVYLQKENIIDESGMPKERFSAEFPKEGPSILRIQQVVRGDSAAYFCASSPTGWEQPQHFGDGTRLSIL.

This clone was counted at least ten times. The CDR3 extends 3 residues past the end of the read, so its final part is completed from the germline J gene. V gene TRBV7-8 combines with J gene TRBJ2-3; 9 bases match TRBD2. The junction had 4 bases not matched to a gene; V was cut back by 5 bases and J by 1 base. CDR3 length: 15 residues. Germline CDR1 reads SGHVS; CDR2 reads FQNEAQ. Here the CDR3 reads CASSVRLAGTDTQYF. Partial CDR3 DNA: TGTGCCAGCAGCGTTAGACTAGCGGGCACAGATACG.

This clone has just a few counts. CDR3 bases read: TGTGCCTGGGTACGCACAGGGGGCAGTAGCTATGGC. Amino acids: CAWVRTGGSSYG. Given in full, the CDR3 is CAWVRTGGSSYGYTF. This sequence joins TRBV30 and TRBJ1-2; TRBD1 matches at 9 bases. The CDR3 end falls 3 residues outside the read, so it is completed with the germline J gene. The ends lost 5 bases at V and 4 bases at J; junction bases unmatched: 11. Germline V gene data show CDR1 as GTSNPN and CDR2 as SVGIG (reference sequence). The CDR3 totals 15 residues.

This clone was detected many times. Coverage ceases 3 residues before the CDR3 finishes, and the germline J gene fills in the end. The chain couples TRBV20-1 to TRBJ1-2; 7 nucleotides agree with TRBD1. Per the germline V gene, CDR1 is DFQATT and CDR2 is SNEGSKA (reference sequence). CDR3 size: 16 residues. With 5 bases clipped from V and 2 bases from J, the junction kept 14 bases outside the gene matches. CDR3 bases read: TGCAGTGCTCTAACTTCCGGGACAGCGACAAACTATGGC. Translating it yields CSALTSGTATNYG. The whole CDR3 protein reads CSALTSGTATNYGYTF.

Points on this clone: The read gets to within 3 residues of the CDR3 end, and the germline J gene fills in the rest. The chain joins TRBV19 to TRBJ2-1; TRBD2 is a possible D gene (6 bases). In germline, CDR1 is LNHDA, CDR2 SQIVND (reference sequence). This CDR3 is built from 13 residues. The germline V and J ends were trimmed by 9 bases and 1 base, with 10 bases remaining between them. Incomplete CDR3 DNA: TGTGCCAGCGACGGGGGATCCTACAATGAG. Translated, it gives CASDGGSYNE. The entire CDR3 reads CASDGGSYNEQFF. Combining the CDR3 with reference TRBV19 and TRBJ2-1 gives the whole variable domain DGGITQSPKYLFRKEGQNVTLSCEQNLNHDAMYWYRQDPGQGLRLIYYSQIVNDFQKGDIAEGYSVSREKKESFPLTVTSAQKNPTAFYLCASDGGSYNEQFFGPGTRLTVL.

This clone was counted at least ten times. CDR3 DNA, as far as it was read: TGTGCCTGGGCAGGGAGGAAAGAGACC. This encodes CAWAGRKET. The whole CDR3 protein reads CAWAGRKETQYF. V gene TRBV30 combines with J gene TRBJ2-5; D is perhaps TRBD2 (6 bases). From the germline J gene comes the end of the CDR3, since the read stops 3 residues before it. Germline V CDR1 and CDR2: GTSNPN, SVGIG (reference sequence). This CDR3 has 12 amino acids. The V end lost 5 bases, the J end lost 3 bases, and 10 bases lay between the germline ends.

This clone has ten or more counts. Read coverage stops 3 residues before the CDR3 terminus; the germline J gene supplies the remainder. This chain uses TRBV6-1 with TRBJ2-7; D perhaps matches TRBD1 (5 bases). V was trimmed by 2 bases and J by 6 bases, leaving 11 bases between them. Germline CDR1 is MNHNS and CDR2 is SASEGT. The CDR3 length is 13 residues. The CDR3 here is CASSEFRQGEQYF. The CDR3 bases that were read are TGTGCCAGCAGTGAATTCAGGCAGGGCGAG.

The sample holds many counts of this clone. The CDR3 loop reads CASSFSPGQRNTGELFF. The CDR3 bases that were read are TGTGCCAGCAGCTTTTCCCCGGGACAGAGAAACACCGGGGAG. The chain links TRBV7-6 to TRBJ2-2, with TRBD1 identical over 7 bases. From the germline J gene comes the end of the CDR3, since the read stops 3 residues before it. Germline V CDR1 and CDR2: SGHVS, FNYEAQ. With 3 bases clipped from V and 2 bases from J, the junction kept 9 bases outside the gene matches. The CDR3 contains 17 residues.

The table lists this clone with many counts. The missing CDR3 end, 3 residues past where the read stops, is filled in from the germline J gene. This chain connects TRBV6-2 or TRBV6-3 to TRBJ2-1; 8 nucleotides match TRBD2. The V segment lost 5 bases and the J segment 8 bases; nucleotides outside the gene matches: 14. Per germline, CDR1 MNHEY and CDR2 SVGEGT. CDR3 length: 16 residues. The CDR3 sequence is CASSQQPAGAFHEQFF. CDR3 bases read: TGTGCCAGCAGTCAGCAGCCAGCGGGAGCCTTCCATGAG.

As concerns this clone: The DNA ends 3 residues before the CDR3 does, and the rest of the CDR3 is filled in from the germline J gene. The rearrangement links TRBV7-8 to TRBJ1-2; 7 positions agree with TRBD1. J lost 3 bases, V lost 5 bases, and 0 bases had no gene match. The CDR3 is 12 residues long. Germline values: CDR1 SGHVS, CDR2 FQNEAQ. CDR3 in amino acids: CASSQGDYGYTF. CDR3 DNA, as far as it was read: TGTGCCAGCAGCCAGGGGGACTATGGC.

This clone was observed a few times. The CDR3 is cut off 3 residues early in the read; its end comes from the germline J gene. The rearrangement uses TRBV7-6 and TRBJ2-1; 7 bases line up with TRBD2. Germline-derived CDR1 and CDR2 are SGHVS and FNYEAQ. With V trimmed by 1 base and J by 1 base, 7 bases remained unmatched. The CDR3 is 17 residues long. The CDR3 loop reads CASSLGIRGGSYNEQFF. CDR3 bases read: TGTGCCAGCAGCTTAGGTATCCGGGGAGGGTCCTACAATGAG.

In its sample, this clone was seen many times. The CDR3 end falls 3 residues outside the read, so it is completed with the germline J gene. The rearrangement links TRBV20-1 to TRBJ2-1, with 11 bases lining up with TRBD2. Trimming cost V 0 bases and J 2 bases; bases outside gene matches: 6. Germline loops: CDR1 DFQATT, CDR2 SNEGSKA (reference sequence). The length of the CDR3 is 17 residues. The CDR3 bases that were read are TGCAGTGCTAGAGATTCCCCTAGCGGGAGGACCTACAATGAG. This translates into CSARDSPSGRTYNE. In full, the CDR3 reads CSARDSPSGRTYNEQFF.

This clone appeared a few times. The sequenced fragment ends 3 residues before the CDR3 boundary, so the rest is inferred from the germline J gene. V and J are TRBV30 and TRBJ1-5; the match to TRBD1 covers 7 bases. The CDR3 sequence is 13 residues long. CDR1 GTSNPN and CDR2 SVGIG come from the germline V gene (reference sequence). Trimming at V came to 3 bases and at J to 6 bases, leaving 5 bases not matched to a gene. The sequenced part of the CDR3 DNA is TGTGCCTGGAGGGGACAGACAGGTCAGCCC. It encodes CAWRGQTGQP. The whole CDR3 sequence reads CAWRGQTGQPQHF.

This clone was seen a handful of times. Sequencing ends 3 residues short of the CDR3 end; the germline J gene provides the rest. J is TRBJ2-5 and V is TRBV2, with 7 bases aligning to TRBD1. CDR3 length: 13 residues. Germline CDR1 and CDR2: SNHLY and FYNNEI. Unmatched junction bases numbered 2, after V lost 6 bases and J lost 1 base. CDR3 bases read: TGTGCCAGCAGACAGGGGATCCAAGAGACC. This translates into CASRQGIQET. From start to end, the CDR3 is CASRQGIQETQYF.

This clone was found many times. With the read ending 3 residues before the CDR3 end, the germline J gene is used to fill in that end. The rearrangement uses TRBV5-1 and TRBJ1-2; TRBD1 agrees at 9 bases. After removal of 4 bases from V and 6 bases from J, the junction contained 4 bases not matched to a gene. Germline values: CDR1 SGHRS, CDR2 YFSETQ. CDR3 length equals 13 residues. Partial CDR3 DNA: TGCGCCAGCAGCCCCGGACAGGGGAATGGC. Its translation: CASSPGQGNG. In full, the CDR3 is CASSPGQGNGYTF.

Worth noting for this clone: Coverage ceases 3 residues before the CDR3 finishes, and the germline J gene fills in the end. The V gene is TRBV18, the J gene TRBJ2-7; 9 positions match TRBD2. V was clipped by 1 base and J by 2 bases; unmatched bases: 3. The germline V gene has CDR1 KGHSH and CDR2 LQKENI. The CDR3 is made up of 15 amino acids. The CDR3 region is CASSPQGGGAYEQYF. The CDR3 DNA, read in part, is TGTGCCAGCTCACCACAGGGCGGGGGGGCCTACGAG.